This T cell receptor (beta chain) was captured by sequencing in a study of PD-1 blockade in classical Hodgkin lymphoma. Overall study results and limits: Possibly reflecting disease activity or prior therapy, repertoire differences have causes that remain undefined. Significant TCR diversity gains by C4D1 occurred in CD4+ but not CD8+ cells.

Time point defined: cycle 4 day 1 (C4D1), after more than five weeks of nivolumab. All patients relapsed after autologous stem cell transplantation, and brentuximab vedotin exposure varied. Patients had relapsed/refractory classical Hodgkin lymphoma with complete response, partial response or progressive disease as best response. This clone was observed a single time. Its specificity is unknown. Clones were sequenced by immunoSEQ multiplex PCR, and TCRdb holds only the in-frame ones, with some missing. The sample carries tens of thousands of clones, 91% recorded once. The CDR3 sequence is 14 residues long. The V gene's germline CDR1 is MNHNY and CDR2 SVGAGI (reference sequence). V lost 2 bases and J lost 4, with 11 bases in between.

This chain connects TRBV6-6 to TRBJ2-5; D remains ambiguous. The sequenced sample was peripheral blood mononuclear cells (PBMCs), obtained before the fourth cycle of nivolumab. The receptor comes from a human donor with classical Hodgkin lymphoma. The CDR3 protein is CASSYGHWGETQYF. The DNA of the CDR3 is TGTGCCAGCAGTTACGGCCATTGGGGAGAGACCCAGTACTTC.